The clone carrying this T cell receptor (beta chain) was detected a few times. Its specificity is unknown. This specimen belongs to a study of radiotherapy plus CTLA-4 blockade in lung cancer. Study information: Objective responses were observed in around 17% of patients, and disease control was achieved by approximately 30%.

The assay was immunoSEQ multiplex PCR, and TCRdb's table has in-frame clones only and misses some. The table has about 73,000 clones, about nine tenths seen once. Study results and caveats: Blood TCR clones of tumor origin expanded after radiotherapy plus ipilimumab. Alongside interferon-beta, early blood T cell clone dynamics were reportedly the best predictor of response.

The CDR3 runs to 18 residues. The V gene's germline CDR1 is MDHEN and CDR2 SYDVKM. The J segment lost 3 bases and the V segment lost 4 bases, leaving 12 bases of the junction unmatched. This TCR was recovered from a human donor with non-small cell lung cancer that progressed on radiotherapy plus ipilimumab. The specimen comprised peripheral blood, sampled from a patient treated with radiotherapy plus ipilimumab. The V gene is TRBV28, the J gene TRBJ2-3, with TRBD2 identical over 11 bases. CDR3 sequence (DNA): TGTGCCAGCAGTTCAACCATGACTAGCGGGAAGTTAACAGATACGCAGTATTTT. It is translated as CASSSTMTSGKLTDTQYF.